The clone carrying this TCR beta chain was detected a few times. Antigen specificity is unknown. The CDR3 extends over 15 amino acids. The V gene's germline CDR1 is MGHRA and CDR2 YSYEKL. V was shortened by 3 bases and J by 3 bases, with 11 bases between the two germline ends. This record belongs to a study of T-cell reconstitution after alpha-beta-depleted transplantation in children. Overall study findings and caveats: Alpha-beta T cells present about two months after transplant were reported to originate from several hundred expanded graft clones. From newly produced T cells came most of the T-cell counts and diversity one year after transplant.

This sample's TCRbeta library carried unique molecular identifier barcodes. TCRdb independently ran MiXCR on the PCR reads; one entry per CDR3 protein. The sample includes approximately 980,000 distinct CDR3 sequences, about 30% seen only once; the top ten take more than 25%. Here the sequenced sample was PBMCs, mostly from graft donor cells, taken 360 days after TCRalphabeta/CD19-depleted stem cell transplant. This TCR came from a boy under three years old who had a stem cell transplant for SCID, so the T cells may come from the graft donor. V gene TRBV4-1 combines with J gene TRBJ2-2; D is unclear. CDR3 bases: TGCGCCAGCAGCCAGGATTCCCGGGACACCGGGGAGCTGTTTTTT. This gives the protein CASSQDSRDTGELFF.